Included here is one T cell receptor beta chain sequence, with context. What it binds is not known. Using immunoSEQ multiplex PCR, the repertoire was profiled, and TCRdb retains in-frame clones only, with some absent. Of about 29,000 clones in the sample, around 76% were seen once. Germline V gene lookup returns CDR1 SGHTA and CDR2 FQGNSA. The CDR3 consists of 13 residues. Trimming shortened V by 6 bases and J by 4 bases, and 12 bases separated the two germline ends. This record belongs to a study of CD4 T cells in relation to SARS-CoV-2 and coronaviruses. As for the study in general: TCR beta CDR3s were sequenced after roughly nine-day antigen culture of PBMCs. Study-wide findings and caveats: Monoreactive clones expanded significantly more to SARS-CoV-2 than crossreactive clones did.

CD4+ T cells from unexposed donors were obtained before the COVID-19 pandemic (2011-2018). The cells were cultured for roughly 11 days before CD4+ T cells were isolated. Testing used SARS-CoV-2 S/N and four cold-coronavirus spikes on unexposed-donor CD4+ T cells, cells permitting. The receptor comes from a human donor in good health. V is TRBV7-2 and J is TRBJ2-5; no clear D gene. Sequencing input: CD4+ T cells from PBMCs, cultured in vitro. CDR3 amino acids: CASRKSPLETQYF. The DNA for the CDR3 is TGTGCCAGCAGGAAGAGTCCTCTAGAGACCCAGTACTTC.